This T cell receptor beta chain appears in the sequencing data of a study of cytomegalovirus exposure and HLA in healthy donors. The assay was immunoSEQ multiplex PCR, and TCRdb's table has in-frame clones only and misses some. Altogether around 350,000 clones are present, 70% to 90% being singletons, with the ten largest covering roughly 0.83%. Sequenced: PBMCs. This TCR was recovered from a woman aged 18 to 35 in good health and CMV-seronegative.

Written as DNA, the CDR3 is TGTGCCAGCAGCGTACTCGGAACTAGCGGGCCCGGAGAGACCCAGTACTTC. Amino acids: CASSVLGTSGPGETQYF. This chain uses TRBV5-4 with TRBJ2-5, with TRBD2 matching over 9 bases. The V and J ends lost 4 bases and 4 bases, in that order; junction bases with no gene match: 14. The CDR3 is made up of 17 amino acids. Germline assignment: CDR1 SGHNT and CDR2 YYREEE (reference sequence).